This T cell receptor (beta chain) emerged from a study of T cell responses to AZD1222 COVID-19 vaccine. Findings and limits, study-wide: Clonal diversity may have been underestimated in mostly white British donors.

As concerns this clone: The target antigen is unknown.

TCRdb keeps only in-frame clones here, not all; method: immunoSEQ multiplex PCR. Of about 42,000 clones in the sample, roughly 88% were seen once. The sample consisted of peripheral blood, taken 28 days after the second AZD1222 dose. This clonotype was obtained from an adult who received the AZD1222 COVID-19 vaccine.

CDR3 nucleotides: TGTGCCAGCAGCCCCAGGGTGAGGCGGGCCTACGAGCAGTACTTC. It codes for CASSPRVRRAYEQYF. V usage is TRBV11-2 and J usage is TRBJ2-7; D may correspond to TRBD1 or TRBD2 (5 bases each). Trimming took off 5 bases at V and 2 bases at J, with 16 bases between the two ends. The CDR3 covers 15 residues. CDR1 is SGHAT, CDR2 FQNNGV, per germline. The full variable domain, completed using reference TRBV11-2 and TRBJ2-7, is EAGVAQSPRYKIIEKRQSVAFWCNPISGHATLYWYQQILGQGPKLLIQFQNNGVVDDSQLPKDRFSAERLKGVDSTLKIQPAKLEDSAVYLCASSPRVRRAYEQYFGPGTRLTVT.